The 2 T cell receptor beta chains listed next were all sequenced from one sample in a study of vaccination and CD4 T cells after COVID-19. The treatment denotes: approximately 10-day PBMC culture with coronavirus spike peptide pools or control peptides (ViraFEST assay). Sequencing of cultured CD4+ T cell DNA used the Oncomine TCR Beta short-read assay. TCRdb reprocessed the PCR reads via MiXCR and lists one record per CDR3 protein. The sample includes about 9,100 distinct CDR3 sequences, 55% to 75% of them seen just once. The antigens of these receptors remain unknown. The sample consisted of cultured CD4+ T cells from blood, taken after SARS-CoV-2 vaccination. These receptors were obtained from a human donor with COVID-19.

The J gene is TRBJ2-3, the V gene TRBV6-1, with D unresolved. From germline, CDR1 is MNHNS and CDR2 SASEGT. This CDR3 comprises 12 residues. The V end was cut by 8 bases, the J end by 4 bases, with 10 bases between. DNA for the CDR3: TGTGCCAGCTCAGGACCGGCAGATACGCAGTATTTT. It yields the protein CASSGPADTQYF.

The V and J genes are TRBV6-1 and TRBJ2-2; 10 positions agree with TRBD1. Germline V gives CDR1 MNHNS, CDR2 SASEGT. The V and J ends lost 8 bases and 8 bases, in that order; junction bases with no gene match: 8. CDR3 length: 14 residues. In DNA, the CDR3 is TGTGCCAGCGGGAGACAGGGGGCGGGTGGGGAGCTGTTTTTT. Protein product: CASGRQGAGGELFF.